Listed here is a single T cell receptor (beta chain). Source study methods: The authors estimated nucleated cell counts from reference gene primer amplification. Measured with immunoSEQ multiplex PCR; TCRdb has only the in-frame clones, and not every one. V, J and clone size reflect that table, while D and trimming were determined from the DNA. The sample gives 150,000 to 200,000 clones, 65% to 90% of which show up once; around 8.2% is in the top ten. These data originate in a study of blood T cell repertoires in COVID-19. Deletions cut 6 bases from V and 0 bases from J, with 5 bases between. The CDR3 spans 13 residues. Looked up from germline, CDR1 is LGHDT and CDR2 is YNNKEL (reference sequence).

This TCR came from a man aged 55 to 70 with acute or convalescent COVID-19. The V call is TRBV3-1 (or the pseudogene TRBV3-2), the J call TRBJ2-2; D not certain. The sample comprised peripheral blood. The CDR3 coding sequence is TGTGCCAGCAGAAGCGCGAACACCGGGGAGCTGTTTTTT. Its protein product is CASRSANTGELFF.